These 28 T cell receptor beta chains were sequenced from one sample in a study of blood T cell repertoires in COVID-19. The protocol was immunoSEQ multiplex PCR, while the TCRdb copy is restricted to in-frame clones and leaves out a portion. The sample carries under 200,000 clones, roughly nine tenths recorded once. Sequenced material: peripheral blood. Receptor source: a man between 65 and 85 years old with acute or convalescent COVID-19.

The genes are TRBV5-8 and TRBJ1-5; 9 bases line up with TRBD1. The CDR3 sequence is 15 residues long. Germline values: CDR1 SGHTS, CDR2 YDEGEE. Trimming took 1 base from V and 4 from J; bases not matched to a gene: 3. Here the CDR3 DNA reads TGTGCCAGCAGCTTGTGGGGACAGGGTAATCAGCCCCAGCATTTT. It translates to CASSLWGQGNQPQHF.

The gene calls are TRBV4-3 and TRBJ1-2; 7 positions match TRBD1. This CDR3 has 15 residues. CDR1 LGHNA and CDR2 YSLEER come from the germline V gene. V was pared by 4 bases and J by 4 bases, with 9 bases of the junction left unmatched. This CDR3 is CASSRIQGIGYGYTF. CDR3 nucleotide sequence: TGCGCCAGCAGCCGGATACAGGGGATAGGCTATGGCTACACCTTC.

This chain links TRBV6-5 with TRBJ2-7, with a tentative D call TRBD1 (5 bases). Trimming took 0 bases from V and 2 from J, leaving 8 bases between them. The CDR3 covers 14 residues. Germline assignment: CDR1 MNHEY and CDR2 SVGAGI. The CDR3 here is CASSYSGVPYEQYF. The CDR3 DNA sequence: TGTGCCAGCAGTTACTCAGGGGTTCCCTACGAGCAGTACTTC.

V gene TRBV2 combines with J gene TRBJ1-5, with D unclear. The CDR3 has 13 residues. Trimming shortened V by 6 bases and J by 0 bases, and 6 bases separated the two germline ends. From germline, CDR1 is SNHLY and CDR2 FYNNEI. The CDR3, as DNA: TGTGCCAGCAGGCAGGATAGCAATCAGCCCCAGCATTTT. Its translation is CASRQDSNQPQHF.

This chain uses TRBV18 with TRBJ1-3; 7 nucleotides agree with TRBD1. The trim removed 6 bases at V and 2 bases at J, leaving 7 bases unmatched. In germline, CDR1 is KGHSH, CDR2 LQKENI. The CDR3 has 15 amino acids. The CDR3 DNA reads TGTGCCAGCTCCCCCCAGGGGGGCCCTGGAAACACCATATATTTT. Translated, it gives CASSPQGGPGNTIYF.

The chain uses TRBV7-3 and TRBJ2-3; tentative D call: TRBD2 (7 bases). Germline V gives CDR1 SGHTA, CDR2 FQGTGA. This CDR3 is built from 16 residues. V was cut by 6 bases and J by 4 bases, with 20 bases left in between. CDR3 DNA sequence: TGTGCCAGCAGTCCCTCAGTAGGGAGGGGGGCAGATACGCAGTATTTT. Translation gives CASSPSVGRGADTQYF.

This rearrangement joins TRBV9 to TRBJ2-7, with 11 bases lining up with TRBD2. Germline CDR1 is SGDLS and CDR2 is YYNGEE. The ends lost 4 bases at V and 5 bases at J; junction bases unmatched: 8. The length of the CDR3 is 15 residues. The chain's CDR3 is CASSLLAGGGHEQYF. In DNA, the CDR3 is TGTGCCAGCAGCTTATTAGCGGGAGGGGGCCACGAGCAGTACTTC. Using reference TRBV9 and TRBJ2-7 for the parts outside the CDR3, the full variable domain is DSGVTQTPKHLITATGQRVTLRCSPRSGDLSVYWYQQSLDQGLQFLIQYYNGEERAKGNILERFSAQQFPDLHSELNLSSLELGDSALYFCASSLLAGGGHEQYFGPGTRLTVT.

The sample holds a few counts of this clone. This chain uses TRBV3-1 (or the pseudogene TRBV3-2) with TRBJ2-1; unclear D gene. Between the trimmed V and J ends, which lost 5 bases and 10 bases, there was a span of 12 bases. Germline CDR1 LGHDT, CDR2 YNNKEL (reference sequence). This CDR3 has 12 amino acids. CDR3 DNA sequence: TGTGCCAGCAGCACACTACTGGTGGAGCAGTTCTTC. It translates to CASSTLLVEQFF.

This chain connects TRBV28 to TRBJ2-2; D might be TRBD1 (5 bases). V gave up 8 bases and J gave up 6 bases, with 13 bases separating them. Germline V gene lookup returns CDR1 MDHEN and CDR2 SYDVKM. The CDR3 is made up of 13 amino acids. The CDR3 DNA sequence: TGTGCCAGCGAGCAGCCCAGGGCCGGGGAGCTGTTTTTT. Its protein is CASEQPRAGELFF.

CDR3 loop: CASSLRNRGRLTNEKLFF. In nucleotides, the CDR3 is TGTGCCAGCAGCCTGCGTAACAGGGGACGCCTTACTAATGAAAAACTGTTTTTT. The J gene is TRBJ1-4, the V gene TRBV27; 7 bases fit TRBD1. CDR3 length: 18 residues. The V segment lost 6 bases and the J segment 2 bases; nucleotides outside the gene matches: 15. CDR1 is MNHEY and CDR2 is SMNVEV in the germline V gene (reference sequence).

The chain employs TRBV27 and TRBJ1-6; D ambiguous. The CDR3 totals 15 residues. Germline CDR1 reads MNHEY; CDR2 reads SMNVEV (reference sequence). The V end lost 5 bases, the J end lost 0 bases, and 8 bases lay between the germline ends. The CDR3 loop reads CASSLWSSYNSPLHF. In DNA form, the CDR3 reads TGTGCCAGCAGTCTCTGGAGCTCCTATAATTCACCCCTCCACTTT.

The CDR3 coding sequence is TGTGCCATCAGTGAGTCGAAGGGGACTGAAGTTGGCGAGCAGTACTTC. This sequence encodes CAISESKGTEVGEQYF. V and J are TRBV10-3 and TRBJ2-7, with D possibly TRBD2 on 6 matching bases. CDR3 length equals 16 residues. Germline V CDR1 and CDR2: ENHRY, SYGVKD. Between the trimmed V and J ends, which lost 0 bases and 6 bases, there was a span of 18 bases.

This rearrangement joins TRBV4-2 to TRBJ2-1; 7 bases fit TRBD2. CDR3 size: 18 residues. Germline loops: CDR1 LGHNA, CDR2 YNFKEQ. After removal of 4 bases from V and 0 bases from J, the junction contained 12 bases not matched to a gene. CDR3 amino acids: CASSLPEAGQSSYNEQFF. CDR3 DNA: TGTGCCAGCAGCCTCCCTGAAGCGGGGCAAAGCTCCTACAATGAGCAGTTCTTC.

The chain employs TRBV4-1 and TRBJ2-5, with 7 bases matching TRBD1. J was trimmed by 5 bases and V by 2 bases; bases with no gene match: 11. The CDR3 runs to 16 residues. Per the germline V gene, CDR1 is MGHRA and CDR2 is YSYEKL. The CDR3 DNA sequence: TGCGCCAGCAGCCAAAACCAGATGACAGGGCGGGAGACCCAGTACTTC. Its translation: CASSQNQMTGRETQYF.

The chain couples TRBV5-1 to TRBJ2-3, with D uncertain. The germline gives CDR1 SGHRS, CDR2 YFSETQ. The CDR3 has 15 residues. V gave up 0 bases and J gave up 1 base, with 9 bases separating them. The CDR3 reads CASSLETIGTDTQYF. The DNA of the CDR3 is TGCGCCAGCAGCTTGGAAACAATCGGCACAGATACGCAGTATTTT.

The chain couples TRBV2 to TRBJ1-5, with 7 bases aligning to TRBD1. V gave up 4 bases and J gave up 3 bases; unmatched junction bases: 6. The CDR3 runs 15 residues. Per the germline V gene, CDR1 is SNHLY and CDR2 is FYNNEI. CDR3 coding DNA: TGTGCCAGCAGTGCAAACAGGGGATTCAATCAGCCCCAGCATTTT. The encoded protein is CASSANRGFNQPQHF.

The rearrangement joins TRBV28 to TRBJ1-2, with a possible D match to TRBD1 (5 bases). The CDR3 has 13 residues. The ends were cut back, 5 bases at V and 4 bases at J, with 11 bases in the middle. Germline V CDR1 and CDR2: MDHEN, SYDVKM. CDR3 sequence reads: CASSLTVPYGYTF. The CDR3 DNA is TGTGCCAGCAGTCTGACAGTCCCCTATGGCTACACCTTC.

V gene TRBV5-1 combines with J gene TRBJ2-3, with a weak D call TRBD1 (6 bases). The length of the CDR3 is 14 residues. Germline V lookup: CDR1 SGHRS, CDR2 YFSETQ. V was pared by 2 bases and J by 5 bases, with 12 bases between. For the CDR3, the DNA is TGCGCCAGCAGCTTACAGAGGGGGAAAGATACGCAGTATTTT. This translates into CASSLQRGKDTQYF.

The J gene is TRBJ1-2, the V gene TRBV5-3; 7 nucleotides line up with TRBD1. TRBV5-3 is filed as an ORF, its function uncertain. V lost 4 bases and J lost 6; bases outside the gene matches: 12. CDR3 length: 15 amino acids. For the CDR3, the DNA is TGTGCCAGAAGCCCGAGACAGGGAGGTTCGGATGGCTACACCTTC. Its translation: CARSPRQGGSDGYTF.

The rearrangement links TRBV24-1 to TRBJ2-1; 14 bases agree with TRBD2. The germline gives CDR1 KGHDR, CDR2 SFDVKD. V was clipped by 4 bases and J by 10 bases; unmatched bases: 8. The CDR3 spans 16 residues. CDR3 sequence (DNA): TGTGCCACCAGTGAGTCCGGGACTAGCGGGAGTCGGGAGCAGTTCTTC. Translated, it gives CATSESGTSGSREQFF.

This chain uses TRBV3-1 (or the pseudogene TRBV3-2) with TRBJ2-3; D ambiguous. The CDR3 has 14 residues. From germline, CDR1 is LGHDT and CDR2 YNNKEL (reference sequence). Between the trimmed V and J ends, which lost 5 bases and 5 bases, there was a span of 14 bases. CDR3 protein: CASSFRRGGDTQYF. CDR3 nucleotides: TGTGCCAGCAGCTTCCGACGAGGCGGAGATACGCAGTATTTT.

V and J are TRBV4-1 and TRBJ1-4, with 7 bases lining up with TRBD1. J gave up 3 bases and V 1 base, and 14 bases lay outside the gene matches. Germline V gene lookup returns CDR1 MGHRA and CDR2 YSYEKL. The length of the CDR3 is 19 residues. CDR3 region: CASSQGRGDRASANEKLFF. Written as DNA, the CDR3 is TGCGCCAGCAGCCAAGGACGAGGAGACAGGGCTTCGGCTAATGAAAAACTGTTTTTT.

This clone occurred a few times. The chain uses TRBV11-3 and TRBJ2-5, with no clear D. The CDR3 loop spans 12 amino acids. Germline CDR1 and CDR2: SGHNT and YENEEA. The V gene lost 3 bases and the J gene lost 5 bases, with 7 bases spanning the gap. In DNA form, the CDR3 reads TGTGCCAGCAGCTTCTCCGAGGAGACCCAGTACTTC. It codes for CASSFSEETQYF.

The CDR3 loop reads CASAAAVTHEQFF. In nucleotides, the CDR3 is TGTGCTAGTGCTGCGGCGGTAACCCATGAGCAGTTCTTC. The chain carries TRBV12-5 and TRBJ2-1; D gene unclear. The V end lost 7 bases, the J end lost 8 bases, and 15 bases lay between the germline ends. The germline CDR1 and CDR2 sequences are LGHNT and FRNRAP. The CDR3 loop spans 13 amino acids.

The rearrangement joins TRBV7-9 to TRBJ2-5, with no clear D. The germline gives CDR1 SEHNR, CDR2 FQNEAQ (reference sequence). V was trimmed by 2 bases and J by 1 base, leaving 5 bases between them. This CDR3 spans 13 amino acids. Written as DNA, the CDR3 is TGTGCCAGCAGCTTACTAGTCCAAGAGACCCAGTACTTC. It yields the protein CASSLLVQETQYF. Complete variable domain (other parts from reference TRBV7-9 and TRBJ2-5): DTGVSQNPRHKITKRGQNVTFRCDPISEHNRLYWYRQTLGQGPEFLTYFQNEAQLEKSRLLSDRFSAERPKGSFSTLEIQRTEQGDSAMYLCASSLLVQETQYFGPGTRLLVL.

The chain employs TRBV9 and TRBJ1-3; D uncertain. Per germline, CDR1 SGDLS and CDR2 YYNGEE. V lost 2 bases, J lost 11 bases, and 14 bases lay in between. This CDR3 is 13 amino acids long. CDR3 in amino acids: CASSVPGLGSIYF. In DNA form, the CDR3 reads TGTGCCAGCAGCGTTCCCGGTCTGGGCTCCATATATTTT.

J is TRBJ2-2 and V is TRBV10-1; D perhaps matches TRBD2 (5 bases). Germline CDR1 reads WNHNN; CDR2 reads SYGVQD (reference sequence). V shed 2 bases and J shed 7 bases, with 17 bases lying between them. The CDR3 length is 16 residues. CDR3 loop: CASSEGRLGGGGELFF. The DNA of the CDR3 is TGCGCCAGCAGTGAGGGTAGACTGGGTGGAGGCGGGGAGCTGTTTTTT.

This clone appeared once. This rearrangement joins TRBV28 to TRBJ2-7; 7 bases match TRBD2. The germline V gene encodes CDR1 MDHEN and CDR2 SYDVKM. V shed 4 bases, J shed 3 bases, and the junction held 6 bases outside the gene matches. The CDR3 is 14 amino acids. The CDR3, as DNA: TGTGCCAGCAGTTCAGCGGGAAGGGACTACGAGCAGTACTTC. Translated, it gives CASSSAGRDYEQYF.